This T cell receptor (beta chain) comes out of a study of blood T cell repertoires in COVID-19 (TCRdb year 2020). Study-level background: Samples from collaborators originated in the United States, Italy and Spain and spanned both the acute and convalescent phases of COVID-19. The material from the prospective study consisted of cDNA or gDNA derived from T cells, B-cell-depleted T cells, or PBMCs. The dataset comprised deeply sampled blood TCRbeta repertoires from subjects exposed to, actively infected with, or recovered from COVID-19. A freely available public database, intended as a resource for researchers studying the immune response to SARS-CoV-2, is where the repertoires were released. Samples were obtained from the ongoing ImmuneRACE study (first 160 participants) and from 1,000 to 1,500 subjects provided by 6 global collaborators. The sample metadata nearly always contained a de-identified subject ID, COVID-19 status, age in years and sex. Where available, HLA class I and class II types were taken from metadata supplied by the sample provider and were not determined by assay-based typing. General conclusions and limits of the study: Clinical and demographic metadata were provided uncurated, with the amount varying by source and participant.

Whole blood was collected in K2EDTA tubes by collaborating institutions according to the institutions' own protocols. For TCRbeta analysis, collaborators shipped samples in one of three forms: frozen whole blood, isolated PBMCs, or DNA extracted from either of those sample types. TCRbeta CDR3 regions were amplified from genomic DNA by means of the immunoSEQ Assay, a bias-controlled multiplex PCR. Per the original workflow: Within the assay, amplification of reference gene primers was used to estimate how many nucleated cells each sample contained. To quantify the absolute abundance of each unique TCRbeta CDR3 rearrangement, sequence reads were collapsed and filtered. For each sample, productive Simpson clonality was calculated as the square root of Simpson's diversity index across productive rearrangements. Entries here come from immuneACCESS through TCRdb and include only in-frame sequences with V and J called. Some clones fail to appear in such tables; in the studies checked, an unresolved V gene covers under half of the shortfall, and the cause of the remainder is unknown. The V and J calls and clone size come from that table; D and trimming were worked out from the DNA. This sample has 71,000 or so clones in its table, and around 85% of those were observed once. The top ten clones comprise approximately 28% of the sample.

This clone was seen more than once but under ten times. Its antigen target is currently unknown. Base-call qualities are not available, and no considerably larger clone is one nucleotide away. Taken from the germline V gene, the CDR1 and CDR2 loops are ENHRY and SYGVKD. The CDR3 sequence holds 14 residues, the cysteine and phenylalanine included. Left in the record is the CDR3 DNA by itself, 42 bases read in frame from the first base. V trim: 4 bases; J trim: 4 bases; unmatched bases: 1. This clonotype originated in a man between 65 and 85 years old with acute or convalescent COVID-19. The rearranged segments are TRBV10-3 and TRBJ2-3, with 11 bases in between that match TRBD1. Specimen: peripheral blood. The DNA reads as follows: TGTGCCATCAGTGGGGACAGGGGGGCAGATACGCAGTATTTT. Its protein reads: CAISGDRGADTQYF.